This TCR beta chain was captured by sequencing in a study of T cells in localized non-small cell lung cancer. Assay used: immunoSEQ multiplex PCR; TCRdb lists only in-frame clones, some missing. The table shows fewer than 9,000 clones, with about 89% occurring only once. CDR1 is SGDLS, CDR2 YYNGEE, per germline. Trimming left V 0 bases short and J 0 bases short, with 10 bases between. This CDR3 contains 15 residues. The chain recombines TRBV9 with TRBJ2-7; D gene ambiguous. This specimen was peripheral blood, taken before any cancer treatment. The receptor's source is a male donor aged 60 or older with stage III lung adenocarcinoma. The CDR3 spells CASSVGTLSSYEQYF. The CDR3, as DNA: TGTGCCAGCAGCGTAGGCACTCTGAGCTCCTACGAGCAGTACTTC.